This record covers a single T cell receptor (beta chain). TCRdb used MiXCR to reprocess the RT-PCR reads, holding one entry per CDR3 protein. The sample carries 500,000 to 550,000 distinct CDR3 sequences, under 25% recorded once. These data belong to a study of response to subunit inactivated influenza vaccine. CDR3 size: 16 residues. V lost 4 bases to trimming and J lost 1 base; unmatched junction nucleotides: 4. Germline-derived CDR1 and CDR2 are SNHLY and FYNNEI. The same data also went into a second study, on T cells expressing NK-cell markers. According to that study: The TCR beta cDNA came from 5'RACE template switching with UMIs. Sorted CD3+CD56+NKG2C+, CD3+CD56+NKG2C- and CD3+CD56-NKG2C+ T cells supplied TCR beta repertoires.

Sequenced material: CD4+ T cells sorted from PBMCs, taken 11 to 12 days after vaccination. The receptor comes from a middle-aged man who received an inactivated influenza vaccine. V usage is TRBV2 and J usage is TRBJ2-5; 12 bases map to TRBD2. For the CDR3, the DNA is TGTGCCAGCAGTGGGGCTAGCGGGGGGGCCCAAGAGACCCAGTACTTC. This codes for CASSGASGGAQETQYF. Filled out from reference TRBV2 and TRBJ2-5, the complete variable domain reads EPEVTQTPSHQVTQMGQEVILRCVPISNHLYFYWYRQILGQKVEFLVSFYNNEISEKSEIFDDQFSVERPDGSNFTLKIRSTKLEDSAMYFCASSGASGGAQETQYFGPGTRLLVL.